The rows below give T cell receptor beta chains drawn from one sample of a study of blood T cell repertoires in COVID-19. This table comes from immunoSEQ multiplex PCR, and its TCRdb copy is limited to in-frame clones, with some not included. The table includes approximately 340,000 clones, approximately 90% detected once. Sequencing was performed on PBMCs or T cells enriched from blood (not recorded which). These receptors originate from a woman between 40 and 50 years old who had been exposed to COVID-19. Both conserved end residues are part of each CDR3. D genes are given only for firm matches. Expanded clones are given a class, and other clones once, few, many or no size at all.

NA | TRBJ1-2 | NA | TRBV4-2 | CASSQVSSDSMDGYTF | TGTGCCAGCAGCCAAGTCAGCAGCGACAGCATGGATGGCTACACCTTC
NA | TRBJ1-5 | NA | TRBV24-1 | CATSDIRDKGNQPQHF | TGTGCCACCAGTGATATCAGGGATAAGGGCAATCAGCCCCAGCATTTT
NA | TRBJ2-3 | NA | TRBV5-1 | CASSSWGEAVTDTQYF | TGCGCCAGCAGTTCCTGGGGGGAGGCGGTCACAGATACGCAGTATTTT
NA | TRBJ2-5 | NA | TRBV12-3/TRBV12-4 | CASSFRETQYF | TGTGCCAGCAGCTTCCGGGAGACCCAGTACTTC
NA | TRBJ1-2 | NA | TRBV7-9 | CASSTGTTINYGYTF | TGTGCCAGCAGCACCGGGACAACGATTAACTATGGCTACACCTTC
NA | TRBJ1-1 | NA | TRBV19 | CASSIRVSTEAFF | TGTGCCAGTAGTATCAGGGTTAGTACTGAAGCTTTCTTT
NA | TRBJ1-6 | NA | TRBV30 | CAWGLEGAGWIASPLHF | TGTGCCTGGGGATTAGAAGGAGCAGGGTGGATCGCGTCACCCCTCCACTTT
NA | TRBJ1-6 | TRBD1 | TRBV2 | CASSAGTGRDSPLHF | TGTGCCAGCAGTGCCGGGACAGGGAGAGATTCACCCCTCCACTTT
NA | TRBJ1-6 | NA | TRBV18 | CASSQGAYNSPLHF | TGTGCCAGCTCACAAGGGGCGTATAATTCACCCCTCCACTTT
NA | TRBJ1-2 | NA | TRBV27 | CASSHQGYGYTF | TGTGCCAGCAGTCACCAGGGCTACGGCTACACCTTC
NA | TRBJ2-1 | NA | TRBV5-1 | CASSYSGGGQFF | TGCGCCAGCAGCTACTCAGGGGGAGGGCAGTTCTTC
once | TRBJ1-5 | NA | TRBV6-1 | CASSEGQVSQPQHF | TGTGCCAGCAGTGAAGGACAGGTGAGTCAGCCCCAGCATTTT
NA | TRBJ2-5 | TRBD1 | TRBV4-2 | CASSQGTGAQETQYF | TGTGCCAGCAGCCAAGGAACAGGGGCTCAAGAGACCCAGTACTTC
NA | TRBJ2-7 | TRBD2 | TRBV3-1/TRBV3-2 | CASSRTSWYEQYF | TGTGCCAGCAGCCGGACTAGCTGGTACGAGCAGTACTTC
once | TRBJ2-7 | TRBD2 | TRBV6-2/TRBV6-3 | CASSLAGGTAEQYF | TGTGCCAGCAGCCTAGCGGGAGGGACGGCCGAGCAGTACTTC
NA | TRBJ2-1 | TRBD2 | TRBV24-1 | CATSDPNGLAGAYNEQFF | TGTGCCACCAGTGATCCGAACGGACTAGCGGGTGCCTACAATGAGCAGTTCTTC
NA | TRBJ2-2 | NA | TRBV7-3 | CASSATGAGELFF | TGTGCCAGCAGCGCCACCGGGGCCGGGGAGCTGTTTTTT
NA | TRBJ1-4 | NA | TRBV12-5 | CASATARDAKLFF | TGTGCTAGTGCCACCGCCAGGGATGCAAAACTGTTTTTT
NA | TRBJ1-4 | TRBD1 | TRBV2 | CASSSDRGNEKLFF | TGTGCCAGCAGTTCGGACAGGGGGAATGAAAAACTGTTTTTT
NA | TRBJ1-3 | TRBD1 | TRBV18 | CASSTTGTGNTIYF | TGTGCCAGCTCAACGACAGGGACTGGAAACACCATATATTTT
NA | TRBJ2-2 | TRBD1 | TRBV5-8 | CASSPGQGVTTGELFF | TGTGCCAGCAGCCCGGGACAGGGGGTGACCACCGGGGAGCTGTTTTTT
NA | TRBJ2-3 | TRBD2 | TRBV7-2 | CASTWSGSTQYF | TGTGCCAGCACTTGGAGCGGGAGTACGCAGTATTTT
NA | TRBJ1-6 | TRBD1 | TRBV11-2 | CASSVRDRQPLHF | TGTGCCAGCAGCGTACGGGACAGACAACCCCTCCACTTT
NA | TRBJ1-2 | NA | TRBV6-4 | CASNPAPVTRDYGYTF | TGTGCCAGCAATCCCGCGCCGGTTACACGGGACTATGGCTACACCTTC
few | TRBJ2-7 | TRBD1 | TRBV19 | CASSPSTGVGNEQYF | TGTGCCAGTAGTCCATCGACAGGGGTGGGAAACGAGCAGTACTTC
NA | TRBJ1-5 | TRBD1 | TRBV30 | CAWSAAGGQPQHF | TGTGCCTGGAGTGCGGCAGGGGGGCAGCCCCAGCATTTT
NA | TRBJ1-1 | TRBD1 | TRBV2 | CASSDRQGDTEAFF | TGTGCCAGCAGTGACCGACAGGGGGACACTGAAGCTTTCTTT
NA | TRBJ2-3 | NA | TRBV21-1 | CASSKFPRMLSTDTQYF | TGTGCCAGCAGCAAATTTCCCAGGATGCTGAGCACAGATACGCAGTATTTT
NA | TRBJ1-1 | NA | TRBV18 | CASSPQGNTEAFF | TGTGCCAGCTCCCCCCAGGGGAACACTGAAGCTTTCTTT
NA | TRBJ1-1 | NA | TRBV5-1 | CASSQETGPNTEAFF | TGCGCCAGCAGCCAAGAAACAGGGCCGAACACTGAAGCTTTCTTT
NA | TRBJ2-4 | TRBD1 | TRBV3-1/TRBV3-2 | CASSPTGLAKNIQYF | TGTGCCAGCAGCCCGACAGGGCTAGCCAAAAACATTCAGTACTTC
once | TRBJ1-5 | NA | TRBV24-1 | CATSSVYSNQPQHF | TGTGCCACCAGTAGCGTCTATAGCAATCAGCCCCAGCATTTT
NA | TRBJ1-1 | NA | TRBV7-8 | CASSFTGTTEAFF | TGTGCCAGCAGCTTCACAGGAACCACTGAAGCTTTCTTT
NA | TRBJ2-3 | TRBD2 | TRBV11-3 | CASSLGTSGGDTQYF | TGTGCCAGCAGCCTCGGGACTAGCGGGGGAGATACGCAGTATTTT
NA | TRBJ2-1 | TRBD2 | TRBV6-6 | CASRPPTSGTYNEQFF | TGTGCCAGCAGGCCGCCCACTAGCGGAACCTACAATGAGCAGTTCTTC
NA | TRBJ1-3 | NA | TRBV7-9 | CASSSSTGTSRATIYF | TGTGCCAGCAGCTCTTCCACCGGGACTTCTCGTGCCACCATATATTTT
NA | TRBJ2-5 | TRBD2 | TRBV7-3 | CASSLTGLDGETQYF | TGTGCCAGCAGCTTAACAGGACTAGATGGAGAGACCCAGTACTTC
NA | TRBJ2-3 | NA | TRBV30 | CAWSVGADTQYF | TGTGCCTGGAGTGTAGGGGCAGATACGCAGTATTTT
NA | TRBJ1-4 | NA | TRBV2 | CASQKRVANEKLFF | TGTGCCAGTCAAAAGCGGGTAGCTAATGAAAAACTGTTTTTT
NA | TRBJ1-1 | NA | TRBV19 | CASSIRSGGWSAFF | TGTGCCAGTAGTATAAGGTCGGGGGGCTGGTCAGCTTTCTTT
NA | TRBJ2-5 | TRBD2 | TRBV5-8 | CASSRQAGGPGETQYF | TGTGCCAGCAGCCGTCAAGCGGGGGGGCCGGGAGAGACCCAGTACTTC
NA | TRBJ2-1 | NA | TRBV2 | CASSEGSGVEYNEQFF | TGTGCCAGCAGTGAGGGTTCAGGGGTAGAATACAATGAGCAGTTCTTC
NA | TRBJ2-5 | TRBD2 | TRBV25-1 | CASSEYHSGAQETQYF | TGTGCCAGCAGTGAATATCATAGCGGGGCTCAAGAGACCCAGTACTTC
NA | TRBJ1-5 | TRBD1 | TRBV5-1 | CASSSTGQVNQPQHF | TGCGCCAGCAGCTCTACGGGACAGGTCAATCAGCCCCAGCATTTT
NA | TRBJ2-1 | NA | TRBV19 | CASSGQGTNEQFF | TGTGCCAGTAGTGGTCAGGGTACCAATGAGCAGTTCTTC
once | TRBJ2-7 | TRBD1 | TRBV30 | CAGQGAHEQYF | TGTGCCGGACAGGGGGCCCACGAGCAGTACTTC
NA | TRBJ1-1 | NA | TRBV30 | CAYNRVSAEAFF | TGTGCGTACAACAGGGTTTCTGCTGAAGCTTTCTTT
NA | TRBJ2-2 | TRBD1 | TRBV5-1 | CASSSGTGITGELFF | TGCGCCAGTAGTTCCGGGACAGGGATTACCGGGGAGCTGTTTTTT
NA | TRBJ1-3 | TRBD1 | TRBV2 | CASSSYRGVPGNTIYF | TGTGCCAGCAGTTCATACAGGGGAGTCCCTGGAAACACCATATATTTT
NA | TRBJ1-2 | TRBD1 | TRBV27 | CASSPDRANYGYTF | TGTGCCAGCAGTCCAGACAGGGCCAACTATGGCTACACCTTC
NA | TRBJ2-1 | TRBD2 | TRBV9 | CASSATSGGEQFF | TGTGCCAGCAGCGCGACTAGCGGGGGTGAGCAGTTCTTC
NA | TRBJ1-5 | NA | TRBV19 | CASSDRGTEPQHF | TGTGCCAGTAGTGATAGGGGGACGGAGCCCCAGCATTTT
once | TRBJ1-1 | TRBD1 | TRBV6-5 | CASHGTVMNTEAFF | TGTGCCAGCCATGGGACAGTCATGAACACTGAAGCTTTCTTT
NA | TRBJ2-1 | TRBD2 | TRBV9 | CASSVGGRATYNEQFF | TGTGCCAGCAGCGTTGGAGGGAGGGCCACCTACAATGAGCAGTTCTTC
NA | TRBJ1-1 | NA | TRBV5-1 | CASSHSGSPTEAFF | TGCGCCAGCAGTCACTCCGGGTCCCCCACTGAAGCTTTCTTT
NA | TRBJ1-3 | NA | TRBV5-4 | CASSWGGAGNTIYF | TGTGCCAGCAGCTGGGGAGGAGCTGGAAACACCATATATTTT
NA | TRBJ1-3 | NA | TRBV7-8 | CASSLALAGTGNTIYF | TGTGCCAGCAGCTTAGCGCTGGCAGGGACTGGAAACACCATATATTTT
NA | TRBJ1-2 | NA | TRBV20-1 | CSASFLRGSYGYTF | TGCAGTGCTAGTTTCCTGAGAGGGAGCTATGGCTACACCTTC
NA | TRBJ1-2 | NA | TRBV7-9 | CASSFGDGVGYTF | TGTGCCAGCAGCTTCGGGGATGGGGTAGGCTACACCTTC